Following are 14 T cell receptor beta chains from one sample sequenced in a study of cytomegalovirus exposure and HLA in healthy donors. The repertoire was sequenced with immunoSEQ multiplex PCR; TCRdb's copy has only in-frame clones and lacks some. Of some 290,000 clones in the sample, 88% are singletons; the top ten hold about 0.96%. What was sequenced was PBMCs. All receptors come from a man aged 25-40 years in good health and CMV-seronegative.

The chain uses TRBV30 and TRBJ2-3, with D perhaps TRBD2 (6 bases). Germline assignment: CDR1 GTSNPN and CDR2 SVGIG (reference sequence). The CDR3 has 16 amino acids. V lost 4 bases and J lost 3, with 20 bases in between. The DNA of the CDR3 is TGTGCCTGGAATCTCGGGACTCAAGGGGCTACAGATACGCAGTATTTT. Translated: CAWNLGTQGATDTQYF.

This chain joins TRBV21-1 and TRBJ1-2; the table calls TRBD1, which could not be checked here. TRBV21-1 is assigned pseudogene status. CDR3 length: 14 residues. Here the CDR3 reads CASSKGQGYYGYTF. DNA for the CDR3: TGTGCCAGCAGCAAGGGGCAGGGTTACTATGGCTACACCTTC.

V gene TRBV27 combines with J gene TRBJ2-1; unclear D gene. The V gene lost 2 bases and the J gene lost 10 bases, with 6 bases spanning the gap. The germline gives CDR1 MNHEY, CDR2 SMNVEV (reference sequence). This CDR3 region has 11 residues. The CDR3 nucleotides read TGTGCCAGCAGTTTAGGAGCGGAGCAGTTCTTC. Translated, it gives CASSLGAEQFF.

CDR3 coding DNA: TGTGCCACCGTCCAGCGGGGTGTCAATACGCAGTATTTT. This codes for CATVQRGVNTQYF. The V call is TRBV18, the J call TRBJ2-3, with TRBD2 matching over 7 bases. The V gene's germline CDR1 is KGHSH and CDR2 LQKENI. V lost 10 bases to trimming and J lost 7 bases; unmatched junction nucleotides: 11. The CDR3 extends over 13 amino acids.

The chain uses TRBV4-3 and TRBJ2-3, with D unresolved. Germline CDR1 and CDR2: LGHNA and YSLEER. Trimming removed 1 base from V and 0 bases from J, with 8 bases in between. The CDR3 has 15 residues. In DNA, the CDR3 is TGCGCCAGCAGCCAAGCTCGCAGTAGCACAGATACGCAGTATTTT. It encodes CASSQARSSTDTQYF.

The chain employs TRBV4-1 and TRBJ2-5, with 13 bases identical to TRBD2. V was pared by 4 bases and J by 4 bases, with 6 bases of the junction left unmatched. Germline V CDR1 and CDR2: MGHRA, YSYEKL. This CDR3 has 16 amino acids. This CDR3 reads CASSPMTSGGIETQYF. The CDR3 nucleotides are TGCGCCAGCAGCCCAATGACTAGCGGGGGGATAGAGACCCAGTACTTC.

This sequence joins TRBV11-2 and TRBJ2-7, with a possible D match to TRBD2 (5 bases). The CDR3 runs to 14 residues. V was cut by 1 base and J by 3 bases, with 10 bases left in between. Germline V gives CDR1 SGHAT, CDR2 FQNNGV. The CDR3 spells CASSLVSSNYEQYF. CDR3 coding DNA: TGTGCCAGCAGCTTAGTGTCTAGCAACTACGAGCAGTACTTC.

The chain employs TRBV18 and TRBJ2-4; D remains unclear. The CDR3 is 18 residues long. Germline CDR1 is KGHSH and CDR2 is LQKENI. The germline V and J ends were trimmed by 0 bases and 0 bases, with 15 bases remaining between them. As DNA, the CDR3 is TGTGCCAGCTCACCACCGAATGTATCCTACTTAGCCAAAAACATTCAGTACTTC. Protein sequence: CASSPPNVSYLAKNIQYF.

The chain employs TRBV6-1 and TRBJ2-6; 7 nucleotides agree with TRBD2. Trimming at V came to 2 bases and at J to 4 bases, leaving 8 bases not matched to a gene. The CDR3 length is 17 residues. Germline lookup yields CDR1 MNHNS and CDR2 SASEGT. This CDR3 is CASSEFSGGSGANVLTF. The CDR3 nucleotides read TGTGCCAGCAGTGAATTTTCCGGGGGGTCCGGGGCCAACGTCCTGACTTTC.

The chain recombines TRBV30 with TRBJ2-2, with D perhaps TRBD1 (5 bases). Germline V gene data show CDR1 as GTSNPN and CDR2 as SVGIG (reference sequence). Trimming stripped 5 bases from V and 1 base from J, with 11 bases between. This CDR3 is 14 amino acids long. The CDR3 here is CAWAWGENTGELFF. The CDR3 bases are TGTGCCTGGGCCTGGGGCGAGAACACCGGGGAGCTGTTTTTT.

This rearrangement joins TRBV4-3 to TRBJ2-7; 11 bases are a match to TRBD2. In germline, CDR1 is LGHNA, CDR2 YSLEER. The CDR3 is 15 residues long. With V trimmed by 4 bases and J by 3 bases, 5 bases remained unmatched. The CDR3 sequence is CASSLLAGGNYEQYF. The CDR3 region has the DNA TGCGCCAGCAGCCTTCTAGCGGGGGGAAACTACGAGCAGTACTTC.

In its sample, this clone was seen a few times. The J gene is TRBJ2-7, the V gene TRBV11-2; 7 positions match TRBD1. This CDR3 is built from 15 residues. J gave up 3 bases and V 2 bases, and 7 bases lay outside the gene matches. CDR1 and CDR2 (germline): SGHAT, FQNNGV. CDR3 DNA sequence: TGTGCCAGCAGCTTATTGGGGACAGCTAACTACGAGCAGTACTTC. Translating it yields CASSLLGTANYEQYF.

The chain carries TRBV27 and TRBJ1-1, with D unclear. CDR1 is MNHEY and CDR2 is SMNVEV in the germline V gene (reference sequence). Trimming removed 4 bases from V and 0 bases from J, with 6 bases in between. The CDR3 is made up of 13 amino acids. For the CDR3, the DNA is TGTGCCAGCAGTTCAAACATGAACACTGAAGCTTTCTTT. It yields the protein CASSSNMNTEAFF.

CDR3 in amino acids: CASKVDRGNSPLHF. CDR3 sequence (DNA): TGTGCCAGTAAAGTGGACAGGGGTAATTCACCCCTCCACTTT. This chain links TRBV19 with TRBJ1-6; 9 bases agree with TRBD1. This CDR3 is 14 amino acids long. V dropped 7 bases and J dropped 6; count of bases not matched to a gene: 4. CDR1 and CDR2 from the germline V gene are LNHDA and SQIVND (reference sequence).